What follows are 12 T cell receptor beta chains derived from one specimen sequenced in a study of T cell responses to AZD1222 COVID-19 vaccine. The table came from immunoSEQ multiplex PCR; TCRdb's copy has only in-frame clones and leaves some out. The table lists about 120,000 clones, around 82% of them singletons, with 4% to 5% in the top ten. Source: peripheral blood, taken on day 0 of AZD1222 vaccination. These receptors all stem from an adult in good health.

The rearrangement joins TRBV6-2 or TRBV6-3 to TRBJ2-6, with D perhaps TRBD2 (6 bases). There are 19 residues in the CDR3. The germline gives CDR1 MNHEY, CDR2 SVGEGT. V lost 3 bases and J 4 bases, leaving 22 bases between the germline ends. CDR3 DNA sequence: TGTGCCAGCAGTTATTGGTATCAGGGAGGAGGTTCCGGGGCCAACGTCCTGACTTTC. This translates into CASSYWYQGGGSGANVLTF.

DNA of the CDR3: TGTGCCAGTAGGGTACAGTCTAGCACAGATACGCAGTATTTT. Translated: CASRVQSSTDTQYF. The gene calls are TRBV19 and TRBJ2-3; D remains ambiguous. The CDR3 has 14 amino acids. The germline V and J ends were trimmed by 6 bases and 0 bases, with 10 bases remaining between them. In germline, CDR1 is LNHDA, CDR2 SQIVND (reference sequence).

V is TRBV15 and J is TRBJ2-5; no clear D. There are 13 residues in the CDR3. Germline values: CDR1 LNHNV, CDR2 YYDKDF (reference sequence). The ends were cut back, 5 bases at V and 1 base at J, with 8 bases in the middle. The chain's CDR3 is CATSGQIQETQYF. Written as DNA, the CDR3 is TGTGCCACCAGCGGGCAGATCCAAGAGACCCAGTACTTC. The variable domain in full, completed from reference TRBV15 and TRBJ2-5, reads DAMVIQNPRYQVTQFGKPVTLSCSQTLNHNVMYWYQQKSSQAPKLLFHYYDKDFNNEADTPDNFQSRRPNTSFCFLDIRSPGLGDTAMYLCATSGQIQETQYFGPGTRLLVL.

CDR3 residues: CASGPGGTANQPQHF. The DNA for the CDR3 is TGTGCCAGCGGCCCCGGGGGGACAGCTAATCAGCCCCAGCATTTT. This chain uses TRBV2 with TRBJ1-5; 7 bases fit TRBD1. The V gene end was trimmed by 8 bases and the J gene end by 4 bases; junction bases not matched to a gene: 11. CDR1 and CDR2 from the germline V gene are SNHLY and FYNNEI. This CDR3 has 15 residues. The full variable domain, its missing parts supplied by reference TRBV2 and TRBJ1-5, is EPEVTQTPSHQVTQMGQEVILRCVPISNHLYFYWYRQILGQKVEFLVSFYNNEISEKSEIFDDQFSVERPDGSNFTLKIRSTKLEDSAMYFCASGPGGTANQPQHFGDGTRLSIL.

This chain joins TRBV5-5 and TRBJ2-3; 7 nucleotides agree with TRBD2. Looked up from germline, CDR1 is SGHKS and CDR2 is YYEKEE (reference sequence). Trimming cost V 0 bases and J 4 bases; bases outside gene matches: 5. The CDR3 spans 15 residues. The CDR3 sequence is CASSLAGRNADTQYF. CDR3 DNA sequence: TGTGCCAGCAGCTTGGCCGGGAGGAACGCAGATACGCAGTATTTT.

The chain combines TRBV12-3 or TRBV12-4 with TRBJ2-7; possibly TRBD2 for D (5 bases). The CDR3 spans 13 residues. Trimming stripped 10 bases from V and 5 bases from J, with 18 bases between. The CDR3 spells CATGFGAAHEQYF. CDR3 nucleotide sequence: TGTGCCACGGGGTTCGGAGCTGCACACGAGCAGTACTTC.

The chain uses TRBV28 and TRBJ1-1; D is unresolved. This CDR3 comprises 12 residues. V dropped 3 bases and J dropped 0 bases, with 2 bases sitting between them. The germline CDR1 and CDR2 sequences are MDHEN and SYDVKM. The CDR3 sequence: CASSFMNTEAFF. In DNA form, the CDR3 reads TGTGCCAGCAGTTTTATGAACACTGAAGCTTTCTTT.

J is TRBJ2-7 and V is TRBV25-1; D unresolved. V shed 4 bases and J shed 4 bases, with 8 bases lying between them. Looked up from germline, CDR1 is MGHDK and CDR2 is SYGVNS. This CDR3 is built from 12 residues. DNA for the CDR3: TGTGCCAGCAGTGGACACGGTTACGAGCAGTACTTC. Protein: CASSGHGYEQYF.

J is TRBJ1-2 and V is TRBV7-2; D is undetermined. Trimming removed 6 bases from V and 4 bases from J, with 12 bases in between. This CDR3 contains 13 residues. The germline V gene encodes CDR1 SGHTA and CDR2 FQGNSA. CDR3 amino acids: CASSLGGSYGYTF. CDR3 nucleotide sequence: TGTGCCAGCAGTCTAGGAGGGTCCTATGGCTACACCTTC.

The V call is TRBV3-1 (or the pseudogene TRBV3-2), the J call TRBJ2-3; either TRBD1 or TRBD2 may fit D (5 bases each). Trimming stripped 7 bases from V and 5 bases from J, with 22 bases between. CDR1 is LGHDT, CDR2 YNNKEL, per germline (reference sequence). There are 16 residues in the CDR3. The CDR3 DNA reads TGTGCCAGCAAGCCAAGACCAGCTGGGGGAAGAGATACGCAGTATTTT. This sequence encodes CASKPRPAGGRDTQYF.

The chain recombines TRBV5-1 with TRBJ2-5, with D tentatively TRBD2 (7 bases). The CDR3 runs to 15 residues. The germline V gene has CDR1 SGHRS and CDR2 YFSETQ. Trimming removed 0 bases at V and 4 bases at J, with 13 bases between. CDR3: CASSLAGEGVETQYF. CDR3 DNA sequence: TGCGCCAGCAGCTTGGCAGGGGAGGGAGTAGAGACCCAGTACTTC.

V gene TRBV24-1 combines with J gene TRBJ2-5; 10 bases map to TRBD1. V dropped 6 bases and J dropped 4; count of bases not matched to a gene: 7. CDR1 and CDR2 (germline): KGHDR, SFDVKD. The CDR3 spans 15 residues. CDR3 sequence reads: CATSRTGGVRETQYF. Here the CDR3 DNA reads TGTGCCACCAGTAGGACAGGGGGTGTTCGAGAGACCCAGTACTTC.